These 14 T cell receptor beta chains originate from one sample sequenced in a study of beta chain features in type 1 diabetes. Broader study findings: Shortening of TCRB CDR3s, moderate but significant, appeared in all four CD4+ subsets of Type 1 diabetes patients.

As every portion of the isolated RNA was reverse transcribed, the sequencing read expressed TCRB transcripts. The table came from immunoSEQ multiplex PCR; TCRdb's copy has only in-frame clones and leaves some out. Of 680,000 or so clones listed, 13% are singletons. For these receptors, no antigen is known. Sequenced material: naive CD4+ T cells from blood. All receptors come from a man between 18 and 35 years old with type 1 diabetes.

This clone was detected only a few times. V gene TRBV30 combines with J gene TRBJ2-3; TRBD1 agrees at 10 bases. CDR1 is GTSNPN and CDR2 is SVGIG in the germline V gene (reference sequence). The CDR3 has 16 residues. J gave up 7 bases and V 2 bases, and 12 bases lay outside the gene matches. In DNA form, the CDR3 reads TGTGCCTGGAGTACCCCGGGACAGGGGCAGGGGTATACGCAGTATTTT. Protein product: CAWSTPGQGQGYTQYF.

The rearrangement uses TRBV7-9 and TRBJ2-4; D remains unclear. The CDR3 length is 15 residues. V lost 0 bases and J 1 base, leaving 7 bases between the germline ends. Germline CDR1 and CDR2: SEHNR and FQNEAQ (reference sequence). The CDR3 nucleotides read TGTGCCAGCAGCTTAGCGGAGAACGCCAAAAACATTCAGTACTTC. This codes for CASSLAENAKNIQYF.

In this sample, this clone turned up a few times. The gene calls are TRBV13 and TRBJ1-1; unclear D gene. Germline V CDR1 and CDR2: PRHDT, FYEKMQ (reference sequence). The CDR3 runs to 12 residues. The V and J ends lost 5 bases and 5 bases respectively, with 9 bases between them. The CDR3 reads CASSPRGTEAFF. CDR3 bases: TGTGCCAGCAGCCCTCGCGGAACTGAAGCTTTCTTT.

This chain links TRBV5-6 with TRBJ1-2, with D unclear. Trimming left V 4 bases short and J 0 bases short, with 16 bases between. This CDR3 is built from 16 residues. Per the germline V gene, CDR1 is SGHDT and CDR2 is YYEEEE. CDR3 in amino acids: CASSPRTSTPNYGYTF. The CDR3 nucleotides read TGTGCCAGCAGCCCCAGGACGTCGACCCCTAACTATGGCTACACCTTC.

This clone has more than one count but fewer than ten. The chain uses TRBV18 and TRBJ1-4, with 7 bases identical to TRBD1. The V and J ends lost 2 bases and 8 bases, in that order; junction bases with no gene match: 11. The CDR3 has 16 amino acids. The germline CDR1 and CDR2 sequences are KGHSH and LQKENI. Here the CDR3 reads CASSPKNGQAGEKLFF. CDR3 sequence (DNA): TGTGCCAGCTCACCAAAGAACGGACAGGCAGGAGAAAAACTGTTTTTT.

CDR3 nucleotides: TGCGCCAGCAGCCATGGACAGAGTGAAGCTTTCTTT. Residues: CASSHGQSEAFF. The rearrangement links TRBV5-1 to TRBJ1-1, with a tentative D call TRBD1 (6 bases). This CDR3 has 12 residues. Looked up from germline, CDR1 is SGHRS and CDR2 is YFSETQ. V was pared by 4 bases and J by 7 bases, with 11 bases between.

The V call is TRBV6-1, the J call TRBJ2-7; maybe TRBD2 (5 bases). CDR3 length: 13 amino acids. Trimming took 4 bases from V and 2 from J, leaving 9 bases between them. CDR1 and CDR2 from the germline V gene are MNHNS and SASEGT. Here the CDR3 reads CASSGGIAYEQYF. Written as DNA, the CDR3 is TGTGCCAGCAGTGGAGGGATCGCCTACGAGCAGTACTTC.

The V gene is TRBV5-1, the J gene TRBJ1-5; D is uncertain. The germline V gene encodes CDR1 SGHRS and CDR2 YFSETQ. CDR3 size: 15 residues. Trimming removed 3 bases at V and 2 bases at J, with 12 bases between. CDR3 nucleotides: TGCGCCAGCAGCTCGACAAGGAAGGGCAATCAGCCCCAGCATTTT. It translates to CASSSTRKGNQPQHF.

The gene calls are TRBV7-9 and TRBJ2-7; 9 bases agree with TRBD1. The CDR3 covers 17 residues. CDR1 is SEHNR and CDR2 is FQNEAQ in the germline V gene (reference sequence). The trim removed 5 bases at V and 5 bases at J, leaving 16 bases unmatched. The CDR3 sequence is CASSRVSPGTGSHEQYF. The CDR3 region has the DNA TGTGCCAGCAGCCGTGTCAGCCCCGGGACAGGGAGCCACGAGCAGTACTTC. Complete variable domain (other parts from reference TRBV7-9 and TRBJ2-7): DTGVSQNPRHKITKRGQNVTFRCDPISEHNRLYWYRQTLGQGPEFLTYFQNEAQLEKSRLLSDRFSAERPKGSFSTLEIQRTEQGDSAMYLCASSRVSPGTGSHEQYFGPGTRLTVT.

V gene TRBV9 combines with J gene TRBJ2-1; the D gene is possibly TRBD1 (5 bases). The germline V gene has CDR1 SGDLS and CDR2 YYNGEE. The CDR3 runs to 16 residues. V lost 0 bases and J 11 bases, leaving 21 bases between the germline ends. Written as DNA, the CDR3 is TGTGCCAGCAGCGTAGCTCCTCAGGGATCGGCGGACCAGCAGTTCTTC. It is translated as CASSVAPQGSADQQFF. Combining the CDR3 with reference TRBV9 and TRBJ2-1 gives the whole variable domain DSGVTQTPKHLITATGQRVTLRCSPRSGDLSVYWYQQSLDQGLQFLIQYYNGEERAKGNILERFSAQQFPDLHSELNLSSLELGDSALYFCASSVAPQGSADQQFFGPGTRLTVL.

The chain combines TRBV4-1 with TRBJ2-3; 8 bases map to TRBD2. Trimming took 4 bases from V and 2 from J; bases not matched to a gene: 8. The CDR3 consists of 16 residues. Germline values: CDR1 MGHRA, CDR2 YSYEKL. The CDR3: CASSPREGRVTDTQYF. For the CDR3, the DNA is TGCGCCAGCAGCCCTCGGGAGGGTCGGGTCACAGATACGCAGTATTTT.

This clone was recorded a few times. J is TRBJ2-3 and V is TRBV5-1; no reliable D call. Trimming took 0 bases from V and 6 from J, leaving 11 bases between them. The length of the CDR3 is 14 residues. Germline CDR1 SGHRS, CDR2 YFSETQ. In nucleotides, the CDR3 is TGCGCCAGCAGCTTGGCCGGTTCCCGGGATACGCAGTATTTT. Translated: CASSLAGSRDTQYF.

This clone was picked up a small number of times. The chain employs TRBV2 and TRBJ2-5, with 7 bases matching TRBD1. This CDR3 is built from 13 residues. Per germline, CDR1 SNHLY and CDR2 FYNNEI. The junction had 6 bases not matched to a gene; V was cut back by 10 bases and J by 1 base. The CDR3 spells CATTGQSQETQYF. In DNA, the CDR3 is TGTGCCACGACGGGACAGTCCCAAGAGACCCAGTACTTC.

The rearrangement joins TRBV2 to TRBJ1-5; possibly TRBD1 for D (5 bases). The germline gives CDR1 SNHLY, CDR2 FYNNEI. The CDR3 is made up of 14 amino acids. Trimming removed 9 bases from V and 0 bases from J, with 12 bases in between. The CDR3 loop is CASTTDNSNQPQHF. CDR3 bases: TGTGCCAGTACGACAGACAATAGCAATCAGCCCCAGCATTTT.